The clone carrying this T cell receptor (beta chain) was picked up many times. The antigen remains unidentified. CDR1 MDHEN and CDR2 SYDVKM come from the germline V gene. The CDR3 consists of 15 residues. Losses at the gene ends were 6 bases for V and 7 bases for J; bases not matched to a gene: 9. These data come from a study of T cells in Graves' hyperthyroidism and ophthalmopathy. For the study at large: Specimen type is peripheral blood, collected at initial diagnosis prior to any treatment.

Reasons for excluding patients were uncontrolled infection, other autoimmune disease, pregnancy or lactation. Used for diagnoses were clinical symptoms, serum thyroxine and TRAb, thyroid ultrasound and orbital computed tomography. Notes on the study in general: Through a model of 13 V-J features, ophthalmopathy was separated from stable hyperthyroidism.

Amplified regions were TCR beta CDR3 sequences from RNA transcripts. A set of HTBI primers served as the primers for a first-round RT-PCR of the TCR CDR3. One entry per CDR3 protein results from TCRdb running MiXCR on the multiplex PCR reads. The sample has hundreds of thousands of distinct CDR3 sequences; approximately 15% are singletons. The sequenced sample consisted of blood. The chain combines TRBV28 with TRBJ2-3; 11 nucleotides line up with TRBD2. This clonotype originated in a woman in her 30s with Graves' hyperthyroidism that later progressed to Graves' ophthalmopathy. CDR3 bases: TGTGCCAGCAGGGGCACTAGCGGGAGACCACATACGCAGTATTTT. Translating it yields CASRGTSGRPHTQYF.